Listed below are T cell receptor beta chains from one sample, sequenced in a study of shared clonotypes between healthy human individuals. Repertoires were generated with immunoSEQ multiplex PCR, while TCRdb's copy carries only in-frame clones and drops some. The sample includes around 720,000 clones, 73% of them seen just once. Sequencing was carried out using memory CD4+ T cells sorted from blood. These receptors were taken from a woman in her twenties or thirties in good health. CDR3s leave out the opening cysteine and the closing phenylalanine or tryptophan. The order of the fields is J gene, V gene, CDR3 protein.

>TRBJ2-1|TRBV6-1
ASSVQGSNEQF
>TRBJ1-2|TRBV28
ASSPGDRGYGYT
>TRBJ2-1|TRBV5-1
ASSSKGVLF
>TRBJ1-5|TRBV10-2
ASSGLGNSNQPQH
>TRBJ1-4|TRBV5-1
ASSLESEKLF
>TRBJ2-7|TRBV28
ASSLGGAARGEQY
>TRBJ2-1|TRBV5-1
ASSPGLAGGTSDNEQF
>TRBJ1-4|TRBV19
ASSISANEKLF
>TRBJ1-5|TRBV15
ATSRDEDQPQH
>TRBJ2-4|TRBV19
ASSIGSGQNIQY
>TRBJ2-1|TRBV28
ASSSSGAEQF
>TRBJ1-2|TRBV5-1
ASSSTTYHGYT
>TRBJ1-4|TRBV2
ASSGLEKLF
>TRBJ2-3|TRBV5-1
ASSLAELAGVGDTQY
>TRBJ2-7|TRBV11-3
ASSWTSGTGYEQY
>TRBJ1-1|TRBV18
ASSPRQSLNTEAF
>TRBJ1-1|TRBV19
ASKQGTANTEAF
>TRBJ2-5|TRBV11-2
ASSPQGQETQY
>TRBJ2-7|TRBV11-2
ASSYLAGSLEQY
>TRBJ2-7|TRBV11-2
ASSFNPGKNYEQY
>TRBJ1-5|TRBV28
ASSPWTGNNQPQH
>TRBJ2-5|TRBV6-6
ASSYQAGQETQY
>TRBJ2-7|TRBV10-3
AIRDTFYEQY
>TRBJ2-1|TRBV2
ASSGDSYNEQF
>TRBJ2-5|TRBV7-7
ASSHDSSTQY
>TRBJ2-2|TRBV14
ASSQGRLAGVGGELF
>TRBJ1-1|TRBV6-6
ASSDLLTGNTEAF
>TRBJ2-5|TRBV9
ASSAQGLEQETQY
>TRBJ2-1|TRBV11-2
ASSLNSGNYNEQF
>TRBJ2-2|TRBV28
ASSVPRGDSSGELF
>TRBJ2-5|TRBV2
ASQRGAGDETQY
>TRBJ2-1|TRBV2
ASRGQDYNEQF
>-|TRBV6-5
ASSWTLNYEQY
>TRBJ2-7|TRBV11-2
ASSLLVQGAVEQY